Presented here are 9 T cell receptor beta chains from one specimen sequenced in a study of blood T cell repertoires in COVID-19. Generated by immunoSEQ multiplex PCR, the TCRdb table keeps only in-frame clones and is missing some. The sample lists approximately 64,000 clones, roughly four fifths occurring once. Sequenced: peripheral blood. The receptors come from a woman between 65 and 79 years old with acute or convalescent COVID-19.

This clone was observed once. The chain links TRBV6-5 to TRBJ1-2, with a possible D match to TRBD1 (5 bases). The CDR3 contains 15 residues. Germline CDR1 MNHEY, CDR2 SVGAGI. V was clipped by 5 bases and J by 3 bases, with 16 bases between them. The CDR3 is CASSTQGALDYGYTF. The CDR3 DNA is TGTGCCAGCAGTACCCAGGGTGCCCTTGACTATGGCTACACCTTC.

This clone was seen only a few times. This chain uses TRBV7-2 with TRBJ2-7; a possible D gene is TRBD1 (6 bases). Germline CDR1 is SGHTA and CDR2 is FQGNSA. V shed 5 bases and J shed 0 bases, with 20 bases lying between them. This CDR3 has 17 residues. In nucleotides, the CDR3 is TGTGCCAGCAGCCCGGGTGGTTGGGGGACAAACTCCTACGAGCAGTACTTC. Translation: CASSPGGWGTNSYEQYF.

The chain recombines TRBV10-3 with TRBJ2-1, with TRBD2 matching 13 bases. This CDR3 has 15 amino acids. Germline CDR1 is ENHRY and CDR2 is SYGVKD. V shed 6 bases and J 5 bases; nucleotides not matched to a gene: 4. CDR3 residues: CAIRTGLAGNNEQFF. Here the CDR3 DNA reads TGTGCCATCAGGACGGGACTAGCGGGGAACAATGAGCAGTTCTTC.

CDR3: CASSPTGTGGAETQYF. For the CDR3, the DNA is TGTGCCAGCAGCCCAACCGGGACAGGGGGCGCGGAGACCCAGTACTTC. The chain employs TRBV3-1 (or the pseudogene TRBV3-2) and TRBJ2-5; 12 bases fit TRBD1. The trim removed 4 bases at V and 5 bases at J, leaving 8 bases unmatched. CDR1 and CDR2 (germline): LGHDT, YNNKEL (reference sequence). The CDR3 spans 16 residues.

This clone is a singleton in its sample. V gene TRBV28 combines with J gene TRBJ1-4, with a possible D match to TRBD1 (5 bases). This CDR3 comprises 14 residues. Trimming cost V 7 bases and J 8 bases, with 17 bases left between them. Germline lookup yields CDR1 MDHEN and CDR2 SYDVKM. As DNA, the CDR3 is TGTGCCAGCACCCACGGTGGGGCAGGGGAAAAACTGTTTTTT. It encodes CASTHGGAGEKLFF.

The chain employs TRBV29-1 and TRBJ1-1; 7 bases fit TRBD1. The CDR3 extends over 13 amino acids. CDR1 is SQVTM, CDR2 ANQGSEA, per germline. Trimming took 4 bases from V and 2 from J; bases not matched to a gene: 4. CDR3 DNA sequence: TGCAGCGTTGGGAGGACAGGCAACACTGAAGCTTTCTTT. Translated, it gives CSVGRTGNTEAFF.

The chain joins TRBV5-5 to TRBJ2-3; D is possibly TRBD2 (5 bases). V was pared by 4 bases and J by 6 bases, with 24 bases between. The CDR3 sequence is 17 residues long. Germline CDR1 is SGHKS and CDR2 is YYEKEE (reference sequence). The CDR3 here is CASSPLGAVSPVDTQYF. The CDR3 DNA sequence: TGTGCCAGCAGCCCCCTAGGAGCGGTCTCTCCCGTGGATACGCAGTATTTT.

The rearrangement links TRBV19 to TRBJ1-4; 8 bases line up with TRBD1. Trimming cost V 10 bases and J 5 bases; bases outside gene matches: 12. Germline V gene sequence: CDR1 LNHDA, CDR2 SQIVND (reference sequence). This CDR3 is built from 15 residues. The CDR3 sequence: CATQVRTGLNEKLFF. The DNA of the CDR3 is TGTGCCACCCAAGTCAGGACAGGGCTAAATGAAAAACTGTTTTTT.

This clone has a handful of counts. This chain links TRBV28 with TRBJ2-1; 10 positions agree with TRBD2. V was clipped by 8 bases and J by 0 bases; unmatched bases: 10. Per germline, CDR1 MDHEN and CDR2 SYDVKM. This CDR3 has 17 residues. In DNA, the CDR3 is TGTGCCAGCGTTCGGACTAGCGGAAGGAGCTCCTACAATGAGCAGTTCTTC. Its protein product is CASVRTSGRSSYNEQFF.